The present T cell receptor (beta chain) was sequenced within a study of naive and memory T cell subsets. The library had UMIs added by 3' ligation of an oligonucleotide to TCR cDNA. Adult healthy volunteers gave 2.5 ml peripheral blood for whole-blood RNA. There are 15 residues in the CDR3. From germline, CDR1 is SGHDN and CDR2 FVKESK. Trimming removed 0 bases from V and 0 bases from J, with 8 bases in between. Four PCR rounds used nested alpha and beta constant region primers plus the SP2 primer. TCRdb fed the UMI-ligation and nested PCR reads into MiXCR, producing one record per CDR3 protein. Of approximately 30,000 distinct CDR3 sequences listed, around 5.3% are singletons.

The sample comprised blood. The TCR comes from an adult in good health. The J gene is TRBJ1-1, the V gene TRBV14; no firm D call. CDR3 DNA sequence: TGTGCCAGCAGCCAAGAATCAGGTTTGAACACTGAAGCTTTCTTT. This codes for CASSQESGLNTEAFF.